The clone carrying this TCR beta chain was recorded at least ten times. In TCRdb, the PCR reads were re-called with MiXCR into one record per CDR3 protein. Altogether roughly 100,000 distinct CDR3 sequences are present, about half being singletons, with the ten largest covering under 15%. Germline loops: CDR1 SQVTM, CDR2 ANQGSEA. The CDR3 is made up of 13 amino acids. This sample stems from a study of CDR3 diversity in severe acne. The chain recombines TRBV29-1 with TRBJ2-1; 9 nucleotides line up with TRBD2. Sequencing used blood. This receptor was identified in a male donor with acne. As DNA, the CDR3 is TGCGTCGGGGCTAGCGGGGCCTACAATGAGCAGTTCTTC. It translates to CVGASGAYNEQFF.